This TCR beta chain was recorded in a study of CD8 T cells in Susac syndrome. The study sequenced TCR beta in blood CD8+ and CD4+ T cells. Treatment-naive patients with stable or active relapsing-remitting disease served as multiple sclerosis controls. Negative isolation yielded the CD8+ and CD4+ T cells, while FACS enriched the TEMRA cells. This clonotype came up once. The RNA, about 0.45 to 1 ug, was put through reverse transcription using random hexamers. Amplification of TCR beta CDR3 was carried out by immunoSEQ multiplex PCR, which covered 54 Vbeta and 13 Jbeta segments. TCRdb fed the immunoSEQ multiplex PCR reads into MiXCR, producing one record per CDR3 protein. The sample has almost 450,000 distinct CDR3 sequences, more than 80% seen once. The ends lost 6 bases at V and 2 bases at J; junction bases unmatched: 3. Germline loops: CDR1 MNHEY, CDR2 SMNVEV (reference sequence). There are 13 residues in the CDR3.

The sequence was obtained from a human donor with multiple sclerosis. Sequencing input: CD8+ T cells from PBMCs. V gene TRBV27 combines with J gene TRBJ2-7, with TRBD1 matching over 8 bases. The DNA for the CDR3 is TGTGCCAGCAGGTTACAGGGGGCCTACGAGCAGTACTTC. Residues: CASRLQGAYEQYF.